Sequencing of this T cell receptor beta chain was carried out in a study of beta chain features in type 1 diabetes (dated 2018 in TCRdb). At the level of the whole study: Patients and healthy donors did not differ in mean age, gender distribution, total cell number or subset yield. In the study, recently diagnosed type 1 diabetes patients and matched healthy donors were compared on the TCRB repertoires of their sorted circulating CD4+ T cell subsets. Across all samples, about 110 million sorted cells were examined, and cell number per subset correlated strongly with RNA yield. Regulatory and stem cell-like memory subsets were obtained from only 8 patients and about 8 healthy donors, while naive and central memory subsets were obtained from all 30 or so donors. Summary of the overall study and its limitations: Fewer insertions and more nucleotide deletions at VDJ recombination sites were observed in patients with type 1 diabetes, implying thymic rearrangement abnormalities. Because cDNA rather than genomic DNA was sequenced, highly expressing activated cells could have been over-represented, although no difference in activation and CD3 levels was found between groups. Type 1 diabetes patients showed a moderate but significant shortening of TCRB CDR3 length in all four CD4+ subsets. Because the HLA sub-analyses included only small numbers of individuals, any influence of HLA type on TCRB rearrangement was left unresolved. Shorter templates might be favored by PCR, yet because patient and control samples were amplified and corrected together, any such skew would affect both groups equally. Naive, central memory and regulatory TCRB repertoires appeared more similar among patients than among healthy donors.

In this sample, this clone turned up a few times. The specificity of this receptor is unknown. Base qualities were left out, and no much larger clone turns up one base away. The High Capacity cDNA Reverse Transcription Kit was used to reverse transcribe all of the isolated RNA, meaning that expressed TCRB transcripts were what got sequenced. Naive, central memory and regulatory T cell samples underwent deep immunoSEQ sequencing, averaging around 4 million total reads per sample. Sorted cells were lysed in RLT buffer, and RNA was extracted using DNase-treated RNeasy Micro or Mini kits according to cell number. Each cell subset was processed separately to prevent cross-contamination, with patient and healthy donor samples processed together. TCRB sequences were amplified from cDNA with the immunoSEQ multiplex PCR, producing 87-bp fragments spanning the CDR3 region. Amplicons were sequenced on the Illumina HiSeq platform. The published analysis was carried out like this. Synthetic template baselines were used to correct PCR bias computationally, reads within Hamming distance 2 were collapsed, and singletons that could not be merged were discarded. Reads were aligned against IMGT to assign V, D and J genes, CDR3 length and insertions or deletions at six rearrangement sites. Within each subset, clonotype counts were normalized to sorted cell number, after which true diversity and Gini coefficients were computed with the tcR R package. The overlap coefficient, calculated on TCRB nucleotide sequences, was used to quantify repertoire sharing. As a proxy for the pre-selection repertoire, out-of-frame TCRB sequences from naive cells were analyzed. TCRdb carries this immuneACCESS record with in-frame sequences only. Its versions omit some clonotypes, under half of them owing to an unresolved V gene in the studies checked, with the rest unexplained. The DNA gave D and trimming, while V, J and clone size come from that table. In all, the sample holds 130,000 to 150,000 clones, and less than 11% of those were seen once. The ten largest clones add up to 1.3% of the sample.

From each donor, a single peripheral blood sample of about 120 mL on average was drawn into heparinised tubes. Naive, central memory, regulatory and stem cell-like memory CD4+ T cells were sorted on a BD FACSAria II using a panel including CD45RO, CCR7, CD25, CD127, CD95 and CD27. Every sorted population had a purity above 95%. PBMCs were separated immediately by Lymphoprep density gradient centrifugation and were stained directly, without being cultured. To minimize batch effects, samples were stained and sorted in pairs, one healthy donor with one patient per experiment. V is pruned by 0 bases and J by 4 bases, leaving 4 bases of the junction without a gene match. From the cysteine up to the phenylalanine, the CDR3 has a length of 15 residues. Only the CDR3 DNA stays, 45 bases, in frame from base 1. CDR1 LGHNA and CDR2 YNFKEQ were looked up in the germline V gene.

What was sequenced was naive CD4+ T cells from blood. This specimen's cell subset or site label, per the study, means: true naive CD4+ T cells. This TCR came from a young man in good health. Here the chain combines TRBV4-2 and TRBJ2-3; the junction holds 7 bases that match TRBD2. At the DNA level, the sequence is TGTGCCAGCAGCCAAGATATGGGACTACCAGATACGCAGTATTTT. Translation gives CASSQDMGLPDTQYF.